This T cell receptor beta chain was documented in a study of Tregs in tolerant kidney transplant recipients. On the study more broadly: Recipients received nonmyeloablative bone marrow transplants from related graft donors, with transient mixed chimerism. Study findings and constraints: This study did not directly address biological reproducibility.

In the case of this clone: Its specificity is unknown.

Thawed PBMCs were FACS-sorted into unstimulated CD4+CD25+CD127- regulatory T cells, CD4+CD25- non-regulatory cells, CD4 and CD8 cells. Profiling relied on immunoSEQ multiplex PCR, and the TCRdb table lists in-frame clones only, not all of them. The sample's table shows fewer than 55,000 clones. Sequencing used CD4+ T cells from blood, obtained before the transplant. The source is a human donor who received a combined kidney and bone marrow transplant.

Partial CDR3 DNA: TGCAGCGTTCTTAGTTTCAAGAGAGACTATGGC. Translation gives CSVLSFKRDYG. The entire CDR3 is CSVLSFKRDYGYTF. The gene calls are TRBV29-1 and TRBJ1-2, with D unresolved. The read ends 3 residues shy of where the CDR3 ends; the end is completed using the germline J gene. The ends were cut back, 5 bases at V and 3 bases at J, with 16 bases in the middle. The CDR3 is 14 residues long. Looked up from germline, CDR1 is SQVTM and CDR2 is ANQGSEA.